This entry lists 10 T cell receptor beta chains sequenced from one sample in a study of shared clonotypes between healthy human individuals. Produced via immunoSEQ multiplex PCR; TCRdb's table is partial and in-frame only. The table includes a few million clones, 90% to 95% detected once. Sequencing was performed on naive CD4+ T cells from PBMCs. As to subset: CD45RA+ positively selected. These receptors all come from a young man in good health. Some clones in this sample may be carry-over from other donors' samples.

Turning to this clone: Other DNA sequences in this specimen translate into the identical CDR3. V usage is TRBV9 and J usage is TRBJ2-1; 11 bases are a match to TRBD2. J gave up 3 bases and V 2 bases, and 1 base lay outside the gene matches. Germline loops: CDR1 SGDLS, CDR2 YYNGEE. This CDR3 is 15 amino acids long. The CDR3 reads CASSVTSGNYNEQFF. The CDR3 region has the DNA TGTGCCAGCAGCGTGACTAGCGGGAACTACAATGAGCAGTTCTTC.

This chain connects TRBV7-9 to TRBJ1-3; 8 positions agree with TRBD1. The length of the CDR3 is 15 residues. V dropped 4 bases and J dropped 3; count of bases not matched to a gene: 5. Germline V gene lookup returns CDR1 SEHNR and CDR2 FQNEAQ (reference sequence). The CDR3 sequence is CASSSRTGSGNTIYF. DNA of the CDR3: TGTGCCAGCAGCTCGAGGACAGGGAGTGGAAACACCATATATTTT.

The genes are TRBV6-6 and TRBJ2-1; D not certain. The germline V gene has CDR1 MNHNY and CDR2 SVGAGI (reference sequence). The ends were cut back, 6 bases at V and 0 bases at J, with 15 bases in the middle. The CDR3 runs 16 residues. For the CDR3, the DNA is TGTGCCAGCAGCGCGTACCAGGCTAGCTCCTACAATGAGCAGTTCTTC. Encoded protein: CASSAYQASSYNEQFF.

The rearrangement joins TRBV11-2 to TRBJ2-7, with unresolved D. With 3 bases removed from V and 0 bases from J, the gap between germline ends came to 12 bases. CDR1 and CDR2 from the germline V gene are SGHAT and FQNNGV. The CDR3 length is 15 residues. The CDR3 nucleotides read TGTGCCAGCAGCTTTAGTCCGCGTAGCTCCTACGAGCAGTACTTC. It translates to CASSFSPRSSYEQYF.

V usage is TRBV11-2 and J usage is TRBJ2-7, with D possibly matching TRBD2 (5 bases). This CDR3 has 12 residues. With 6 bases removed from V and 5 bases from J, the gap between germline ends came to 11 bases. In germline, CDR1 is SGHAT, CDR2 FQNNGV. The CDR3 sequence is CASRDLGDEQYF. The DNA for the CDR3 is TGTGCCAGCAGGGACCTCGGGGACGAGCAGTACTTC.

This sequence joins TRBV5-6 and TRBJ2-5, with D possibly called TRBD1 or TRBD2 (6 bases each). V lost 0 bases and J lost 7, with 13 bases in between. Germline V gives CDR1 SGHDT, CDR2 YYEEEE. This CDR3 contains 14 residues. CDR3 in DNA: TGTGCCAGCAGCTTGGCGGGGGCCCGGGGGACCCAGTACTTC. This translates into CASSLAGARGTQYF.

The CDR3, as DNA: TGTGCCAGCAGTGAGACTAGCGGGGAAGCGTTCTTC. It specifies CASSETSGEAFF. V is TRBV6-1 and J is TRBJ2-1, with 11 nucleotides matching TRBD2. Germline assignment: CDR1 MNHNS and CDR2 SASEGT. The CDR3 totals 12 residues. The ends lost 3 bases at V and 15 bases at J; junction bases unmatched: 4.

This clone was counted a few times. Distinct nucleotide sequences in the sample also encode this CDR3. V is TRBV5-1 and J is TRBJ2-5; D possibly uses TRBD1 or TRBD2 (5 bases each). CDR3 length equals 13 residues. Trimming left V 4 bases short and J 2 bases short, with 9 bases between. Germline CDR1 is SGHRS and CDR2 is YFSETQ. The CDR3 coding sequence is TGCGCCAGCAGCCCGGGACCGCAAGAGACCCAGTACTTC. It is translated as CASSPGPQETQYF. Complete variable domain (other parts from reference TRBV5-1 and TRBJ2-5): KAGVTQTPRYLIKTRGQQVTLSCSPISGHRSVSWYQQTPGQGLQFLFEYFSETQRNKGNFPGRFSGRQFSNSRSEMNVSTLELGDSALYLCASSPGPQETQYFGPGTRLLVL.

The rearrangement uses TRBV5-1 and TRBJ1-5; D ambiguous. CDR3 length: 13 residues. V shed 7 bases and J shed 0 bases, with 8 bases lying between them. Germline V gives CDR1 SGHRS, CDR2 YFSETQ. CDR3 sequence (DNA): TGCGCCAGCGCAGTTTCTAGCAATCAGCCCCAGCATTTT. It yields the protein CASAVSSNQPQHF.

A word on this clone: Other DNA sequences from this sample encode an identical CDR3 as well. This chain uses TRBV28 with TRBJ1-2; D remains unclear. The CDR3 has 13 amino acids. V was shortened by 1 base and J by 2 bases, with 5 bases between the two germline ends. CDR1 is MDHEN, CDR2 SYDVKM, per germline. This CDR3 reads CASSLSPNYGYTF. For the CDR3, the DNA is TGTGCCAGCAGTTTATCGCCGAACTATGGCTACACCTTC.